A single sample is the source of the 17 T cell receptor beta chains below, sequenced in a study of T cells after yellow fever vaccination. In TCRdb, the 5' RACE reads were re-called with MiXCR into one record per CDR3 protein. The data contain roughly 340,000 distinct CDR3 sequences, about 4% of them seen just once; the ten biggest clones take up roughly 24%. The sample consisted of PBMCs, taken 5 days after the yellow fever booster vaccination. These receptors all come from a young man who received the YFV17D yellow fever vaccine.

This clonotype was counted at least ten times. The chain links TRBV4-2 to TRBJ1-5; D might be TRBD1 (5 bases). Germline V gene sequence: CDR1 LGHNA, CDR2 YNFKEQ. The CDR3 has 15 amino acids. V shed 3 bases and J shed 5 bases, with 14 bases lying between them. The CDR3: CASSHLGGGDQPQHF. The CDR3 nucleotides read TGTGCCAGCAGCCACCTGGGGGGGGGAGATCAGCCCCAGCATTTT.

This clonotype appeared a few times. The rearrangement links TRBV20-1 to TRBJ2-3, with TRBD2 matching 10 bases. This CDR3 is built from 14 residues. Trimming removed 5 bases from V and 3 bases from J; junction bases left unmatched: 5. Germline CDR1 and CDR2: DFQATT and SNEGSKA (reference sequence). This chain's CDR3 is CSAPSGGATDTQYF. CDR3 sequence (DNA): TGCAGTGCTCCAAGCGGGGGGGCGACAGATACGCAGTATTTT.

This clonotype appeared a few times. This CDR3 is CASSSSGPSANYGYTF. The CDR3 coding sequence is TGTGCCAGCAGCTCGAGCGGGCCATCAGCTAACTATGGCTACACCTTC. The genes are TRBV7-2 and TRBJ1-2, with D unclear. V lost 4 bases to trimming and J lost 0 bases, with 15 bases between them. CDR3 size: 16 residues. The germline V gene has CDR1 SGHTA and CDR2 FQGNSA.

This clonotype appeared a few times. The chain has TRBV24-1 and TRBJ2-1; 11 bases are shared with TRBD2. CDR1 and CDR2 (germline): KGHDR, SFDVKD. The CDR3 has 17 amino acids. V lost 2 bases, J lost 7 bases, and 9 bases stayed unmatched. The CDR3 spells CATSDSSGGTFWNEQFF. The CDR3 DNA is TGTGCCACCAGTGATTCTAGCGGGGGGACCTTTTGGAATGAGCAGTTCTTC.

This clonotype was detected many times. The rearrangement joins TRBV9 to TRBJ2-5, with D uncertain. The CDR3 sequence is 14 residues long. Trimming stripped 0 bases from V and 5 bases from J, with 11 bases between. Per germline, CDR1 SGDLS and CDR2 YYNGEE. This chain's CDR3 is CASSVEAARETQYF. DNA of the CDR3: TGTGCCAGCAGCGTAGAGGCAGCCAGGGAGACCCAGTACTTC.

The rearrangement links TRBV13 to TRBJ2-3; no firm D call. Germline values: CDR1 PRHDT, CDR2 FYEKMQ (reference sequence). V was trimmed by 5 bases and J by 4 bases, leaving 7 bases between them. CDR3 length equals 12 residues. CDR3: CASSLQPDTQYF. As DNA, the CDR3 is TGTGCCAGCAGCCTCCAGCCAGATACGCAGTATTTT.

The chain joins TRBV15 to TRBJ2-4; D is uncertain. Germline assignment: CDR1 LNHNV and CDR2 YYDKDF (reference sequence). The CDR3 has 15 residues. V lost 0 bases, J lost 0 bases, and 6 bases lay in between. In DNA form, the CDR3 reads TGTGCCACCAGCAGAGATAACGGAGCCAAAAACATTCAGTACTTC. Amino acid sequence: CATSRDNGAKNIQYF. The full variable domain, rest sourced from reference TRBV15 and TRBJ2-4, is DAMVIQNPRYQVTQFGKPVTLSCSQTLNHNVMYWYQQKSSQAPKLLFHYYDKDFNNEADTPDNFQSRRPNTSFCFLDIRSPGLGDTAMYLCATSRDNGAKNIQYFGAGTRLSVL.

The sample holds a few counts of this clonotype. J is TRBJ2-7 and V is TRBV3-1, with TRBD1 as a possible D gene (6 bases). Trimming shortened V by 6 bases and J by 4 bases, and 19 bases separated the two germline ends. Germline loops: CDR1 LGHDT, CDR2 YNNKEL (reference sequence). The CDR3 loop spans 15 amino acids. For the CDR3, the DNA is TGTGCCAGCAGATATCGGGCAGGGGAGATTTACGAGCAGTACTTC. The encoded protein is CASRYRAGEIYEQYF.

This clonotype was detected many times. The chain combines TRBV5-1 with TRBJ1-1, with D possibly being TRBD1 (5 bases). The CDR3 sequence is 15 residues long. The germline V gene has CDR1 SGHRS and CDR2 YFSETQ. Trimming removed 7 bases from V and 5 bases from J, with 21 bases in between. CDR3 protein: CASGSPGRGRTEAFF. The CDR3 DNA reads as TGCGCCAGCGGCTCACCGGGGAGGGGTCGAACTGAAGCTTTCTTT.

This clonotype was found many times. The chain recombines TRBV5-1 with TRBJ2-3; D possibly uses TRBD1 or TRBD2 (5 bases each). The V end lost 6 bases, the J end lost 6 bases, and 20 bases lay between the germline ends. This CDR3 contains 15 residues. The germline V gene has CDR1 SGHRS and CDR2 YFSETQ. CDR3 sequence (DNA): TGCGCCAGCATCCCCAGGGACGGAGGACCGGATACGCAGTATTTT. This encodes CASIPRDGGPDTQYF.

This clonotype has only a few counts. The chain employs TRBV10-3 and TRBJ1-6; maybe TRBD1 (6 bases). Trimming left V 3 bases short and J 9 bases short, with 9 bases between. The CDR3 runs 13 residues. Germline loops: CDR1 ENHRY, CDR2 SYGVKD. The CDR3 coding sequence is TGTGCCATCAGTGACAGGGGCTTTTCACCCCTCCACTTT. This translates into CAISDRGFSPLHF.

This clonotype occurred many times. CDR3: CASSARTGGREVFF. The CDR3 DNA reads TGTGCCAGCAGCGCCCGGACAGGGGGCCGGGAGGTGTTCTTC. The genes are TRBV7-2 and TRBJ2-1; TRBD1 aligns across 11 bases. Germline CDR1 is SGHTA and CDR2 is FQGNSA. CDR3 length: 14 amino acids. Germline trimming cut 5 bases from V and 15 bases from J; bases unmatched to any gene: 12.

The V gene is TRBV7-9, the J gene TRBJ2-2; the D gene is possibly TRBD1 (6 bases). V shed 6 bases and J shed 6 bases, with 11 bases lying between them. Germline-derived CDR1 and CDR2 are SEHNR and FQNEAQ (reference sequence). This CDR3 spans 13 amino acids. The chain's CDR3 is CASRLTGPGELFF. DNA of the CDR3: TGTGCCAGCAGGTTGACAGGTCCCGGGGAGCTGTTTTTT.

V and J are TRBV7-2 and TRBJ1-6; a weak D match, TRBD1 (5 bases). Germline CDR1 and CDR2: SGHTA and FQGNSA. There are 17 residues in the CDR3. Trimming cost V 0 bases and J 4 bases, with 13 bases left between them. CDR3 bases: TGTGCCAGCAGCTTAGCTTCCGGGACTGCGTATAATTCACCCCTCCACTTT. Encoded protein: CASSLASGTAYNSPLHF.

There are a few counts of this clonotype. The chain carries TRBV7-2 and TRBJ2-1; 7 positions match TRBD1. From germline, CDR1 is SGHTA and CDR2 FQGNSA. This CDR3 is 15 amino acids long. V gave up 7 bases and J gave up 0 bases; unmatched junction bases: 6. CDR3 region: CASTKGASSYNEQFF. CDR3 sequence (DNA): TGTGCCAGCACCAAGGGGGCCAGCTCCTACAATGAGCAGTTCTTC.

In its sample, this clonotype was seen many times. The chain uses TRBV12-3 or TRBV12-4 and TRBJ1-2, with 8 bases matching TRBD1. The trim removed 6 bases at V and 2 bases at J, leaving 8 bases unmatched. The CDR3 extends over 15 amino acids. The CDR3 sequence: CASSHQGAANYGYTF. CDR3 DNA: TGTGCCAGCAGCCACCAGGGGGCTGCCAACTATGGCTACACCTTC.

Turning to this clonotype: Its ends do not fully match the called genes, so a read error is possible. The rearrangement links TRBV5-5 to TRBJ1-1; 9 bases are a match to TRBD1. The V gene's germline CDR1 is SGHKS and CDR2 YYEKEE (reference sequence). This CDR3 spans 15 amino acids. DNA of the CDR3: TGTGCCGGCAGCTTGAACAGGGGGCCAGGCACTGAAGCTTTCTTT. It specifies CAGSLNRGPGTEAFF.